These 21 T cell receptor beta chains came from one sample sequenced in a study of OX40 agonist ivuxolimab in advanced cancers. The method was immunoSEQ multiplex PCR; TCRdb's version includes in-frame clones alone and lacks a portion of them. The data contain around 62,000 clones, roughly 88% of them seen just once; the ten biggest clones take up 2% to 2.5%. Material: CD4+ or CD8+ T cells sorted from blood, obtained in a trial of the OX40 agonist ivuxolimab. The receptors shown here come from an adult with an advanced solid tumor such as melanoma, head and neck, liver or kidney cancer.

The rearrangement links TRBV5-1 to TRBJ1-2; weak D call: TRBD1 (5 bases). The germline V gene encodes CDR1 SGHRS and CDR2 YFSETQ. The length of the CDR3 is 17 residues. V was cut by 0 bases and J by 8 bases, with 23 bases left in between. In nucleotides, the CDR3 is TGCGCCAGCAGCTTGGTGTCAGGACGACAGTCCTTGGGAGGCTACACCTTC. Encoded protein: CASSLVSGRQSLGGYTF.

The rearrangement uses TRBV5-1 and TRBJ1-3; the D gene is possibly TRBD1 (6 bases). CDR3 length: 15 amino acids. The germline gives CDR1 SGHRS, CDR2 YFSETQ. Trimming removed 4 bases from V and 2 bases from J, with 13 bases in between. The CDR3 here is CASSIQGETGNTIYF. The CDR3 DNA reads TGCGCCAGCAGCATACAGGGTGAAACTGGAAACACCATATATTTT.

The chain joins TRBV6-1 to TRBJ2-7; D perhaps matches TRBD1 (6 bases). V lost 2 bases and J lost 7, with 15 bases in between. The germline V gene has CDR1 MNHNS and CDR2 SASEGT. The CDR3 totals 14 residues. The CDR3 sequence: CASSELRTEGEQYF. CDR3 in DNA: TGTGCCAGCAGTGAACTTCGGACAGAGGGGGAGCAGTACTTC.

V usage is TRBV5-1 and J usage is TRBJ1-2; no definite D call. Trimming took 0 bases from V and 10 from J, leaving 10 bases between them. CDR3 size: 12 residues. CDR1 is SGHRS, CDR2 YFSETQ, per germline. The CDR3 region has the DNA TGCGCCAGCAGCTTGGCCGTCGGGGTCTACACCTTC. As protein: CASSLAVGVYTF.

V gene TRBV7-9 combines with J gene TRBJ2-3, with D perhaps TRBD2 (6 bases). The ends were cut back, 4 bases at V and 0 bases at J, with 8 bases in the middle. The CDR3 runs 14 residues. The germline V gene encodes CDR1 SEHNR and CDR2 FQNEAQ (reference sequence). Written as DNA, the CDR3 is TGTGCCAGCAGCTATAGCGGTAGCACAGATACGCAGTATTTT. It yields the protein CASSYSGSTDTQYF.

This chain connects TRBV7-2 to TRBJ2-6; D call uncertain. V lost 5 bases to trimming and J lost 2 bases, with 13 bases between them. The V gene's germline CDR1 is SGHTA and CDR2 FQGNSA. The CDR3 loop spans 16 amino acids. The CDR3 bases are TGTGCCAGCAGCCAAAGGTCGGCGACTGGGGCCAACGTCCTGACTTTC. Protein product: CASSQRSATGANVLTF. The full variable domain, rest sourced from reference TRBV7-2 and TRBJ2-6, is GAGVSQSPSNKVTEKGKDVELRCDPISGHTALYWYRQSLGQGLEFLIYFQGNSAPDKSGLPSDRFSAERTGGSVSTLTIQRTQQEDSAVYLCASSQRSATGANVLTFGAGSRLTVL.

The chain couples TRBV2 to TRBJ1-5; D is undetermined. This CDR3 comprises 15 residues. Per the germline V gene, CDR1 is SNHLY and CDR2 is FYNNEI. The V end lost 4 bases, the J end lost 7 bases, and 17 bases lay between the germline ends. CDR3 region: CASSVRSQTGQPQHF. The CDR3 DNA is TGTGCCAGCAGTGTGCGCTCTCAGACGGGGCAGCCCCAGCATTTT.

V is TRBV11-3 and J is TRBJ1-1; D uncertain. V lost 2 bases to trimming and J lost 1 base, with 5 bases between them. The CDR3 covers 13 residues. In germline, CDR1 is SGHNT, CDR2 YENEEA. The chain's CDR3 is CASSLYPNTEAFF. CDR3 DNA: TGTGCCAGCAGCTTATACCCGAACACTGAAGCTTTCTTT.

This clone was counted a few times. The chain has TRBV6-5 and TRBJ2-7; D is perhaps TRBD2 (6 bases). The germline CDR1 and CDR2 sequences are MNHEY and SVGAGI. The CDR3 is 14 residues long. The V end lost 4 bases, the J end lost 5 bases, and 15 bases lay between the germline ends. Here the CDR3 DNA reads TGTGCCAGCAGTTCCCCTGGGGGGTTCAACGAGCAGTACTTC. Its protein is CASSSPGGFNEQYF.

V gene TRBV19 combines with J gene TRBJ1-1, with unresolved D. Germline V gene lookup returns CDR1 LNHDA and CDR2 SQIVND (reference sequence). This CDR3 comprises 14 residues. V lost 3 bases and J lost 0, with 8 bases in between. CDR3 in DNA: TGTGCCAGTAGTATGCGCAGTTTGAACACTGAAGCTTTCTTT. The encoded protein is CASSMRSLNTEAFF.

CDR3 sequence (DNA): TGTGCCAGCTCACCGGCGGCAGGGAACACTGAAGCTTTCTTT. It translates to CASSPAAGNTEAFF. V is TRBV18 and J is TRBJ1-1, with D uncertain. This CDR3 is built from 14 residues. V lost 3 bases to trimming and J lost 1 base, with 9 bases between them. Germline V gives CDR1 KGHSH, CDR2 LQKENI.

The rearrangement joins TRBV7-9 to TRBJ2-1, with 7 bases matching TRBD2. Unmatched junction bases numbered 9, after V lost 4 bases and J lost 9 bases. Germline CDR1 SEHNR, CDR2 FQNEAQ (reference sequence). The CDR3 has 14 amino acids. The CDR3 loop reads CASSSAGGSGEQFF. DNA for the CDR3: TGTGCCAGCAGCTCTGCCGGGGGGTCGGGTGAGCAGTTCTTC.

A few counts support this clone. CDR3 sequence (DNA): TGTGCCAGCAGCTTGGCCCGAGGTGGGCGGGCGGACACTGAAGCTTTCTTT. Translating gives CASSLARGGRADTEAFF. V usage is TRBV5-4 and J usage is TRBJ1-1; D gene uncertain. The CDR3 consists of 17 residues. The V gene lost 0 bases and the J gene lost 3 bases, with 18 bases spanning the gap. Germline lookup yields CDR1 SGHNT and CDR2 YYREEE (reference sequence).

This clone was seen a handful of times. In DNA form, the CDR3 reads TGTGCCAGCAAAGGGGACAGGACCCAGCCCCAGCATTTT. As protein: CASKGDRTQPQHF. The chain is built from TRBV2 and TRBJ1-5; TRBD1 matches at 8 bases. Unmatched junction bases numbered 6, after V lost 7 bases and J lost 7 bases. Germline CDR1 reads SNHLY; CDR2 reads FYNNEI. The CDR3 has 13 residues.

The chain couples TRBV15 to TRBJ1-5; a weak D match, TRBD1 (5 bases). Trimming left V 2 bases short and J 10 bases short, with 15 bases between. The V gene's germline CDR1 is LNHNV and CDR2 YYDKDF (reference sequence). This CDR3 has 14 residues. The CDR3 DNA follows: TGTGCCACCAGCAGATCGCGTTGGGACGAACCCCAGCATTTT. This gives the protein CATSRSRWDEPQHF.

The genes are TRBV27 and TRBJ1-2; no definite D call. The CDR3 runs 17 residues. Germline CDR1 MNHEY, CDR2 SMNVEV (reference sequence). With 6 bases removed from V and 2 bases from J, the gap between germline ends came to 22 bases. CDR3 nucleotide sequence: TGTGCCAGCAGCAAATCGTTGGCAACCCTGGGGAACTATGGCTACACCTTC. Its protein is CASSKSLATLGNYGYTF.

There are a few counts of this clone. The V and J genes are TRBV2 and TRBJ2-2; 9 bases fit TRBD1. The germline V gene encodes CDR1 SNHLY and CDR2 FYNNEI. V trimming: 7 bases; J trimming: 6 bases; junction bases outside the gene matches: 6. This CDR3 contains 14 residues. The CDR3 region is CASKRQGGAGELFF. CDR3 nucleotide sequence: TGTGCCAGCAAACGACAGGGGGGGGCCGGGGAGCTGTTTTTT.

This clone was counted only a few times. The gene calls are TRBV6-4 and TRBJ2-1; no definite D call. The length of the CDR3 is 13 residues. V lost 11 bases and J 0 bases, leaving 11 bases between the germline ends. CDR1 and CDR2 from the germline V gene are MRHNA and SNTAGT. The CDR3 protein is CAPASHSYNEQFF. The CDR3, as DNA: TGTGCCCCCGCGTCCCACTCCTACAATGAGCAGTTCTTC.

To note about this clone: At one end, the junction sequence differs from germline, possibly due to a read error. The chain joins TRBV6-1 to TRBJ1-1; TRBD1 matches 10 bases. There are 13 residues in the CDR3. The V gene's germline CDR1 is MNHNS and CDR2 SASEGT. The CDR3 spells CASRGQGRTEDFF. Written as DNA, the CDR3 is TGTGCCAGCAGGGGACAGGGGAGAACTGAAGATTTCTTT.

To note about this clone: At the DNA level, this CDR3 is encoded by other sequences in the same sample as well. The rearrangement uses TRBV4-2 and TRBJ1-2; D is uncertain. V lost 4 bases to trimming and J lost 3 bases, with 12 bases between them. The CDR3 has 14 residues. The germline V gene has CDR1 LGHNA and CDR2 YNFKEQ. CDR3 in DNA: TGTGCCAGCAGCCCCCCTGTTGCGCACTATGGCTACACCTTC. Translation gives CASSPPVAHYGYTF.

V usage is TRBV6-5 and J usage is TRBJ1-5; TRBD1 agrees at 9 bases. CDR3 length: 15 residues. Germline V gene sequence: CDR1 MNHEY, CDR2 SVGAGI. Losses at the gene ends were 6 bases for V and 3 bases for J; bases not matched to a gene: 6. CDR3 DNA sequence: TGTGCCAGCAGACGGACAGGGGCGACCAATCAGCCCCAGCATTTT. Residues: CASRRTGATNQPQHF.